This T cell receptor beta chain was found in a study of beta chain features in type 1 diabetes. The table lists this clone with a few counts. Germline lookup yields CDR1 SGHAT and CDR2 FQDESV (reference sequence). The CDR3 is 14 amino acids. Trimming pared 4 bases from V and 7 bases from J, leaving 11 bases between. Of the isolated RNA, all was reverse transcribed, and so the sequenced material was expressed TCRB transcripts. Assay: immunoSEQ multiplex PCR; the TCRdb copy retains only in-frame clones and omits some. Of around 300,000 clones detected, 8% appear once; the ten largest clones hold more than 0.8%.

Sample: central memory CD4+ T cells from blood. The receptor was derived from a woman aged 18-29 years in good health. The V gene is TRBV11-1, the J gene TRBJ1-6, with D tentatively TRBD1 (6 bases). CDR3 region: CASSSRGQNSPLHF. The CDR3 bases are TGTGCCAGCAGCTCCCGGGGACAAAATTCACCCCTCCACTTT.